Each of the 9 T cell receptor beta chains below was sequenced from the same sample in a study of shared clonotypes between healthy human individuals. TCRdb keeps only in-frame clones here, not all; method: immunoSEQ multiplex PCR. The sample shows about a million clones, 76% of them seen only once. Specimen: memory CD4+ T cells sorted from blood. Specified subset: CD45RA-negative fraction. The receptors here all came from a man aged 18 to 30 in good health.

This sequence joins TRBV7-2 and TRBJ2-7; D may be TRBD2 (5 bases). The V and J ends lost 5 bases and 7 bases respectively, with 18 bases between them. CDR1 and CDR2 (germline): SGHTA, FQGNSA. The CDR3 extends over 14 amino acids. CDR3 DNA: TGTGCCAGCAGCCCTCCTGGACTGGGTCTGGAGCAGTACTTC. Translation: CASSPPGLGLEQYF.

The chain links TRBV28 to TRBJ2-7; 8 nucleotides match TRBD1. The length of the CDR3 is 14 residues. J lost 6 bases, V lost 10 bases, and 14 bases had no gene match. Germline CDR1 and CDR2: MDHEN and SYDVKM. The CDR3 DNA is TGTGCCACCCGACGAACCGGCAGGGGGCGCGAGCAGTACTTC. This gives the protein CATRRTGRGREQYF.

V gene TRBV6-5 combines with J gene TRBJ1-2; D possibly corresponds to TRBD1 (6 bases). Germline V CDR1 and CDR2: MNHEY, SVGAGI. V was shortened by 6 bases and J by 2 bases, with 13 bases between the two germline ends. CDR3 length equals 14 residues. CDR3 nucleotide sequence: TGTGCCAGCAGGAGGGACACGACAAACTATGGCTACACCTTC. Its translation: CASRRDTTNYGYTF.

This clone showed up just a few times. The chain joins TRBV30 to TRBJ2-7; TRBD1 aligns across 11 bases. CDR3 length equals 16 residues. V gave up 5 bases and J gave up 0 bases; unmatched junction bases: 9. Per germline, CDR1 GTSNPN and CDR2 SVGIG (reference sequence). The CDR3, as DNA: TGTGCCTGGGGGACAGGGGGTGGGCTGAACTCCTACGAGCAGTACTTC. Its protein product is CAWGTGGGLNSYEQYF.

V usage is TRBV28 and J usage is TRBJ1-2; 12 bases are a match to TRBD1. The CDR3 extends over 15 amino acids. Trimming cost V 6 bases and J 6 bases; bases outside gene matches: 8. Germline V gene lookup returns CDR1 MDHEN and CDR2 SYDVKM. CDR3 region: CASREPGQGADGYTF. The CDR3, as DNA: TGTGCCAGCAGGGAACCGGGACAGGGGGCGGATGGCTACACCTTC.

Remarks on this clone: A junction boundary mismatches the germline segment, possibly from a read error. The chain recombines TRBV18 with TRBJ1-1, with unresolved D. Germline CDR1 and CDR2: KGHSH and LQKENI. CDR3 length: 12 residues. Here the CDR3 reads CASSPRNAEAFF. CDR3 sequence (DNA): TGTGCCAGCTCACCACGGAACGCTGAAGCTTTCTTT.

This clone was recorded many times. V usage is TRBV27 and J usage is TRBJ2-7, with 8 bases aligning to TRBD2. The J segment lost 3 bases and the V segment lost 3 bases, leaving 7 bases of the junction unmatched. This CDR3 comprises 15 residues. CDR1 is MNHEY and CDR2 is SMNVEV in the germline V gene (reference sequence). The CDR3: CASSFPGLGYYEQYF. The CDR3 DNA sequence: TGTGCCAGCAGTTTTCCGGGACTAGGTTACTACGAGCAGTACTTC.

This CDR3 reads CASSVGTGGSAFF. The CDR3 DNA reads TGCGCCAGCAGTGTTGGGACAGGGGGATCGGCTTTCTTT. The chain is built from TRBV10-1 and TRBJ1-1, with 11 positions matching TRBD1. Losses at the gene ends were 4 bases for V and 11 bases for J; bases not matched to a gene: 6. Germline assignment: CDR1 WNHNN and CDR2 SYGVQD (reference sequence). CDR3 length equals 13 residues.

As to this clone: A read error is likely here: a far larger clone is one base away. The rearrangement links TRBV6-5 to TRBJ2-3; 12 bases are a match to TRBD1. The germline V gene has CDR1 MNHEY and CDR2 SVGAGI. The V gene end was trimmed by 6 bases and the J gene end by 5 bases; junction bases not matched to a gene: 6. CDR3 size: 15 residues. The CDR3 reads CASRSGTGGIDTQYF. In DNA, the CDR3 is TGTGCCAGCAGGTCCGGGACAGGGGGCATAGATACGCAGTATTTT.